Below, one TCR beta chain is given with its context. Its specificity is unknown. Trimming took off 4 bases at V and 0 bases at J, with 19 bases between the two ends. Germline CDR1 and CDR2: LNHDA and SQIVND (reference sequence). This CDR3 contains 17 residues. These data originate in a study of siplizumab effects on memory and regulatory T cells. Study-wide points: Whether proliferating Tregs in siplizumab cultures suppress was not functionally confirmed. There were only a minor fraction of alloreactive clones that mapped to unstimulated subsets.

TCRdb keeps only in-frame clones here, not all; method: immunoSEQ multiplex PCR. The sample carries approximately 58,000 clones, 80% to 95% recorded once. The chain carries TRBV19 and TRBJ2-7; TRBD2 might be the D (5 bases). Specimen: CD8+ T cells sorted from blood. The receptor was isolated from a human donor in good health. The DNA of the CDR3 is TGTGCCAGTAGTACCGGACTTTCCCCAATCTTCTCCTACGAGCAGTACTTC. This codes for CASSTGLSPIFSYEQYF.